This TCR beta chain was sequenced for a study of blood T cell repertoires in COVID-19. Study-wide background: Collection of acute and convalescent COVID-19 samples took place in the United States, Italy and Spain. T cells, B-cell-depleted T cells, or PBMCs supplied cDNA or gDNA.

The germline V and J ends were trimmed by 6 bases and 4 bases, with 17 bases remaining between them. The CDR3 has 15 residues. The germline V gene encodes CDR1 SNHLY and CDR2 FYNNEI. As processed by the authors: From reference gene primer amplification, estimates of nucleated cell counts were derived. The repertoire was sequenced with immunoSEQ multiplex PCR; TCRdb's copy has only in-frame clones and lacks some. That table supplies the V and J calls and clone size; D and trimming were determined from the DNA. The top ten hold more than 1.2% of the sample, which has more than 200,000 clones, 70% to 90% seen once.

This TCR derives from an elderly man with acute or convalescent COVID-19. J is TRBJ2-3 and V is TRBV2, with a weak D call TRBD2 (5 bases). Material: peripheral blood. CDR3 bases: TGTGCCAGCAGCTCCTCGGACTTAAGCGCAGATACGCAGTATTTT. The encoded protein is CASSSSDLSADTQYF.